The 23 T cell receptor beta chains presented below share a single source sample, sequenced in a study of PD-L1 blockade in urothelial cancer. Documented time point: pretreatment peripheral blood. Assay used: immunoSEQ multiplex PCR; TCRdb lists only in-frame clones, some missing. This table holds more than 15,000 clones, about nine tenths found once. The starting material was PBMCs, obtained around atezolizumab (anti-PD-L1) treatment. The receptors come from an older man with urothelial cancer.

CDR3 amino acids: CASSQEGTASYNEQFF. The CDR3 region has the DNA TGCGCCAGCAGCCAAGAAGGGACAGCTTCCTACAATGAGCAGTTCTTC. This rearrangement joins TRBV4-1 to TRBJ2-1; 7 nucleotides align to TRBD1. The J segment lost 1 base and the V segment lost 0 bases, leaving 3 bases of the junction unmatched. Germline CDR1 is MGHRA and CDR2 is YSYEKL. The CDR3 has 16 amino acids.

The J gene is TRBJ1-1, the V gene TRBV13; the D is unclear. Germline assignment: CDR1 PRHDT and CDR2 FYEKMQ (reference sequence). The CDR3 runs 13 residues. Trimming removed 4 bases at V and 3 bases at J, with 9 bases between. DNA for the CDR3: TGTGCCAGCAGCTCAAGTTCGGACACTGAAGCTTTCTTT. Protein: CASSSSSDTEAFF.

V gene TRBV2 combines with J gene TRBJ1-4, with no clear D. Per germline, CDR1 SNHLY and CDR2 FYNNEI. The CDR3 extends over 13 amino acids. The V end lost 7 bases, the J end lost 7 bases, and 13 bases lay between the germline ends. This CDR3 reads CASMDWGGEKLFF. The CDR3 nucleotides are TGTGCCAGCATGGACTGGGGAGGTGAAAAACTGTTTTTT.

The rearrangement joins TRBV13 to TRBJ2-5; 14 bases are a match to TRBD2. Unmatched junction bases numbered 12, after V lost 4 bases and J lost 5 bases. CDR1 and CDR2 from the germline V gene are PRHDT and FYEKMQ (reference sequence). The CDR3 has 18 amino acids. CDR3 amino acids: CASSSTSGGASYRETQYF. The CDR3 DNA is TGTGCCAGCAGCTCGACTAGCGGGGGGGCTTCGTACCGGGAGACCCAGTACTTC.

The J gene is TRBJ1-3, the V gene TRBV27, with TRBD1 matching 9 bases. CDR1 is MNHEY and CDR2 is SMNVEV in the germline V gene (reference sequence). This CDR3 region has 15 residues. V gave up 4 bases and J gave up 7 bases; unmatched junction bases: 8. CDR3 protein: CASSSYGTGSNTIYF. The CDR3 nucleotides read TGTGCCAGCAGTTCTTACGGGACAGGGAGCAACACCATATATTTT.

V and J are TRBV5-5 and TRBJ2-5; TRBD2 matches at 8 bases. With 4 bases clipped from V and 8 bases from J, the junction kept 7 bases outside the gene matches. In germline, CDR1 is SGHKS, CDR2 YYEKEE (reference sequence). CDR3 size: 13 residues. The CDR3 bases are TGTGCCAGCAGCCCTCCGGGACTAGGTACCCAGTACTTC. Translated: CASSPPGLGTQYF.

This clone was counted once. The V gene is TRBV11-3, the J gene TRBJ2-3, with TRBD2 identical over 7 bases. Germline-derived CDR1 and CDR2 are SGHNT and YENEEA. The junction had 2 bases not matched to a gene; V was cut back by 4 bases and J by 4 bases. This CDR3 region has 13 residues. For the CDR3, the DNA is TGTGCCAGCAGCTCCCTAGCGGCAGATACGCAGTATTTT. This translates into CASSSLAADTQYF. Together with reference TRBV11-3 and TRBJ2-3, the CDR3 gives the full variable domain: EAGVVQSPRYKIIEKKQPVAFWCNPISGHNTLYWYLQNLGQGPELLIRYENEEAVDDSQLPKDRFSAERLKGVDSTLKIQPAELGDSAVYLCASSSLAADTQYFGPGTRLTVL.

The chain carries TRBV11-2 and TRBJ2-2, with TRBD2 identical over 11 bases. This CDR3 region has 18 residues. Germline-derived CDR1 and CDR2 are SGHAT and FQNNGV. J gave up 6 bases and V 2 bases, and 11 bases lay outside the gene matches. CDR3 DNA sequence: TGTGCCAGCAGCTTAATACCACTAGCGGGGGAGGGGGCCGGGGAGCTGTTTTTT. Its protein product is CASSLIPLAGEGAGELFF.

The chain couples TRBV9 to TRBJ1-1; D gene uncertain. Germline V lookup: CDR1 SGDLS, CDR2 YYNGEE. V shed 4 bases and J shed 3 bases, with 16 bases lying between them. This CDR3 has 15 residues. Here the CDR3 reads CASSPQWTRDTEAFF. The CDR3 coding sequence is TGTGCCAGCAGCCCCCAATGGACGCGGGACACTGAAGCTTTCTTT.

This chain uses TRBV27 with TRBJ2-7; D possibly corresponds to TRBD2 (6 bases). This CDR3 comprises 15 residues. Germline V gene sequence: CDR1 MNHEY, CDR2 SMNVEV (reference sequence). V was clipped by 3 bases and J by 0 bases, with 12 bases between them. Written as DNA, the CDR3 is TGTGCCAGCAGTTTGAGGGCGGGGATCTCCTACGAGCAGTACTTC. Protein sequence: CASSLRAGISYEQYF.

CDR3 nucleotide sequence: TGTGCCAGCTCACCAGAGAGCGAGCAGTACTTC. Translating it yields CASSPESEQYF. The chain is built from TRBV18 and TRBJ2-7; D remains unclear. Trimming removed 2 bases at V and 6 bases at J, with 5 bases between. Germline lookup yields CDR1 KGHSH and CDR2 LQKENI. The CDR3 is 11 residues long.

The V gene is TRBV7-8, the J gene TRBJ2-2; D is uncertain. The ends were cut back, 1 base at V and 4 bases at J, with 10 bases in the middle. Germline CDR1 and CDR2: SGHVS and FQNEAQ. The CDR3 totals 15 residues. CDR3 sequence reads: CASSLGTPSTGELFF. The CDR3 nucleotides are TGTGCCAGCAGCTTAGGAACCCCGAGCACCGGGGAGCTGTTTTTT.

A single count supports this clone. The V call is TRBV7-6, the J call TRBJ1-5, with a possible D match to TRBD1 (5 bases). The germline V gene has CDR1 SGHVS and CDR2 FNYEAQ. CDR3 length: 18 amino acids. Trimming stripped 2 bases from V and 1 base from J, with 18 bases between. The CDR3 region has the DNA TGTGCCAGCAGCTTACTGGGCAGGGAGGCTATCAGCAATCAGCCCCAGCATTTT. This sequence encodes CASSLLGREAISNQPQHF.

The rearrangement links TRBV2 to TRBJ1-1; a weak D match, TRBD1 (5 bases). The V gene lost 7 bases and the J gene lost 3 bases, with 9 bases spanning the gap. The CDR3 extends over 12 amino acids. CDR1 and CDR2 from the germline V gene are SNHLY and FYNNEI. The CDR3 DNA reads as TGTGCCAGCATATGGGGGGACACTGAAGCTTTCTTT. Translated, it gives CASIWGDTEAFF.

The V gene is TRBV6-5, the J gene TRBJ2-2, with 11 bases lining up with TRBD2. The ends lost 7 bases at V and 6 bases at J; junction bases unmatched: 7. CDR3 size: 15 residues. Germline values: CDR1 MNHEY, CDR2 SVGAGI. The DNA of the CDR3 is TGTGCCAGCACCTTAGCGGGGGGGCCGTCCGGGGAGCTGTTTTTT. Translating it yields CASTLAGGPSGELFF.

The CDR3 sequence is CASSLGQATEAFF. CDR3 DNA: TGTGCCAGCAGCTTAGGTCAGGCCACTGAAGCTTTCTTT. J is TRBJ1-1 and V is TRBV11-2; unclear D gene. From germline, CDR1 is SGHAT and CDR2 FQNNGV. Trimming removed 1 base at V and 4 bases at J, with 7 bases between. CDR3 size: 13 residues. The whole variable domain, remainder taken from reference TRBV11-2 and TRBJ1-1, is EAGVAQSPRYKIIEKRQSVAFWCNPISGHATLYWYQQILGQGPKLLIQFQNNGVVDDSQLPKDRFSAERLKGVDSTLKIQPAKLEDSAVYLCASSLGQATEAFFGQGTRLTVV.

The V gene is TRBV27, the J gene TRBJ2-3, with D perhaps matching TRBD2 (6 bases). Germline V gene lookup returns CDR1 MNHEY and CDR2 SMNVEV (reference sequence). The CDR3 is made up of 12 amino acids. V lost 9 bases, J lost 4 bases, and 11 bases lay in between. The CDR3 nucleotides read TGTGCCAGTCGTAGGGAGGCAGATACGCAGTATTTT. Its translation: CASRREADTQYF.

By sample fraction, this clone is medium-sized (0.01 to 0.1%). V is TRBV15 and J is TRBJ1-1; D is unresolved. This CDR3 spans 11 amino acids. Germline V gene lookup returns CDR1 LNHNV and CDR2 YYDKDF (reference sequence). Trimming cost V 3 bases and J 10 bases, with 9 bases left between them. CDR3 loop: CATSRTPGAFF. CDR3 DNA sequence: TGTGCCACCAGCAGGACTCCTGGAGCTTTCTTT.

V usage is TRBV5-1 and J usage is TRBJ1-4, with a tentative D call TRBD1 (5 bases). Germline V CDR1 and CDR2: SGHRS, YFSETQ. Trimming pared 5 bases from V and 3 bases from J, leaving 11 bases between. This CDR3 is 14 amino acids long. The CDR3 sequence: CASRQDNSNEKLFF. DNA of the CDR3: TGCGCCAGCAGACAGGACAACTCTAATGAAAAACTGTTTTTT. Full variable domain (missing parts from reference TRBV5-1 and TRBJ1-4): KAGVTQTPRYLIKTRGQQVTLSCSPISGHRSVSWYQQTPGQGLQFLFEYFSETQRNKGNFPGRFSGRQFSNSRSEMNVSTLELGDSALYLCASRQDNSNEKLFFGSGTQLSVL.

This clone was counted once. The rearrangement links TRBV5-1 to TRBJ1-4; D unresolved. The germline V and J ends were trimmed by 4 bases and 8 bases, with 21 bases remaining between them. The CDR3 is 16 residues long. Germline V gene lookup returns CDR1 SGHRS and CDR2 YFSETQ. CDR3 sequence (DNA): TGCGCCAGCAGCGTTGATACCGGGGATCAAGGGGAAAAACTGTTTTTT. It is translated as CASSVDTGDQGEKLFF.

This chain's CDR3 is CASRDSVNTEAFF. CDR3 nucleotide sequence: TGTGCCAGCAGGGACTCGGTGAACACTGAAGCTTTCTTT. The chain carries TRBV6-5 and TRBJ1-1, with no clear D. CDR3 length equals 13 residues. CDR1 MNHEY and CDR2 SVGAGI come from the germline V gene. The V end lost 6 bases, the J end lost 0 bases, and 8 bases lay between the germline ends.

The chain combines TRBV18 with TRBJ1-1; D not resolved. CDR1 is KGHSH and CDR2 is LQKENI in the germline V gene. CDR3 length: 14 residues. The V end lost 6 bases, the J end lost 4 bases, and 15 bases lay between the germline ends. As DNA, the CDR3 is TGTGCCAGCTCCCCCTGGAACAGTCTCACTGAAGCTTTCTTT. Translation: CASSPWNSLTEAFF.

This CDR3 is CASSPFSDSYTQYF. The DNA for the CDR3 is TGCGCCAGCAGCCCCTTCTCGGACTCTTATACGCAGTATTTT. The chain joins TRBV5-1 to TRBJ2-3; a weak D match, TRBD2 (5 bases). Per the germline V gene, CDR1 is SGHRS and CDR2 is YFSETQ. V lost 4 bases, J lost 7 bases, and 16 bases lay in between. This CDR3 spans 14 amino acids.